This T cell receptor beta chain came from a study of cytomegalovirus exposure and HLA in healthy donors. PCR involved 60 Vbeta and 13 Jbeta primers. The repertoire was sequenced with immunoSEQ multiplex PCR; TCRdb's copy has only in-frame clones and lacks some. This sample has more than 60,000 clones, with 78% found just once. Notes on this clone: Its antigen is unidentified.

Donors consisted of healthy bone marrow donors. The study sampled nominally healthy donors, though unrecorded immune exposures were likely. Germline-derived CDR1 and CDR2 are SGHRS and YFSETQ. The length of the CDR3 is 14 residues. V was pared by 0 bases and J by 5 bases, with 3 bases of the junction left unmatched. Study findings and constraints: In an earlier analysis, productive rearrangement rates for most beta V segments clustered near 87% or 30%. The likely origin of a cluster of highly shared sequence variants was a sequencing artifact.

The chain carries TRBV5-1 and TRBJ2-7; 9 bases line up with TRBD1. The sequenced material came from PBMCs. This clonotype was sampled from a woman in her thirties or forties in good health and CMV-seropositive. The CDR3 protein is CASSLVGQGHEQYF. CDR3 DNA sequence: TGCGCCAGCAGCTTGGTGGGACAGGGCCACGAGCAGTACTTC.